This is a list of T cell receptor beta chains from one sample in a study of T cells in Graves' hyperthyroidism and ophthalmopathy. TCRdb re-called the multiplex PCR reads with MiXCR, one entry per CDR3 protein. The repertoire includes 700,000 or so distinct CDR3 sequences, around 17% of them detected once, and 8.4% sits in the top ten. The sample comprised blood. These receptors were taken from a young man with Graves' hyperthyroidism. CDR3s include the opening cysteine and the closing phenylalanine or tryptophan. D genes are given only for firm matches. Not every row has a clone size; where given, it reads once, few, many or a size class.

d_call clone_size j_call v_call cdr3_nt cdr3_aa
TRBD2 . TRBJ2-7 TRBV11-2 TGTGCCAGCAGCCTATTTACTAGCGGGATTTACGAGCAGTACTTC CASSLFTSGIYEQYF
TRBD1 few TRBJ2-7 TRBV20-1 TGCAGTGCAGGGTCCGGGACAGGGTCCTACGAGCAGTACTTC CSAGSGTGSYEQYF
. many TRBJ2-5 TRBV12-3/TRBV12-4 TGTGCCAGCACCCCCGGGGTGATAGCCCAAGAGACCCAGTACTTC CASTPGVIAQETQYF
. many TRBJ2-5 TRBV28 TGTGCCAGCAGAGAGGGTCGAGAGACCCAGTACTTC CASREGRETQYF
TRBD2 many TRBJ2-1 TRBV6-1 TGTGCCAGCAGTGAACTAGCGGGAGGGTACAATGAGCAGTTCTTC CASSELAGGYNEQFF
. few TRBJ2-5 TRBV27 TGTGCCAGCAGCCGACTGGGGACCCAGTACTTC CASSRLGTQYF
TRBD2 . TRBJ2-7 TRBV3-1 TGTGCCAGCAGCCTGGGACTAGCACGGGCCGACGAGCAGTACTTC CASSLGLARADEQYF
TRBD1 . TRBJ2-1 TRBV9 TGTGCCAGCAGCGGGGACAGGGGGGATTTCAATGAGCAGTTCTTC CASSGDRGDFNEQFF
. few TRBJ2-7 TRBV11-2 TGTGCCAGCAGCTTTGTCCAGCACTACGAGCAGCACTTC CASSFVQHYEQHF
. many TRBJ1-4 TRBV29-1 TGCAGCGTTGTAGCAACTAATGAAAAACTGTTTTTT CSVVATNEKLFF
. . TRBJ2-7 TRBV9 TGTGCCAGCAGCGTAAGCGGGACAAGCTCCTACGAGCAGTACTTC CASSVSGTSSYEQYF
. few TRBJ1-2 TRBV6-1 TGTGCCAGCAGTGAAGAGGGAAGCTATGGCTACACCTTC CASSEEGSYGYTF
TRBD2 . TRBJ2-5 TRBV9 TGTGCCAGCAGTGTATTAACTAGCGGGAGAGAGACCCAGTACTTC CASSVLTSGRETQYF
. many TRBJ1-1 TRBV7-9 TGTGCCAGCAGACGGATGGGGCCGCCGTTGGACACTGAAGCTTTCTTT CASRRMGPPLDTEAFF
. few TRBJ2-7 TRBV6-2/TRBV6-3 TGTGCCAGCAGCCGCCTCGGGGGTCGGTACGAGCAGTACTTC CASSRLGGRYEQYF
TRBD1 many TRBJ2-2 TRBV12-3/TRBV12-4 TGTGCCAGCAGAAGCGCCAGGGGGCAGGGCGGGGAGCTGTTTTTT CASRSARGQGGELFF
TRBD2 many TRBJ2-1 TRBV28 TGTGCCAGCACCCCTCGTGGGGGAGGGCCGGGGTACAATGAGCAGTTCTTC CASTPRGGGPGYNEQFF
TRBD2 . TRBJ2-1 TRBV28 TGTGCCAGCAGCAGTGCCGGGACTAGCAGCTACAATGAGCAGTTCTTC CASSSAGTSSYNEQFF
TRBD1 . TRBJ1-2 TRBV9 TGTGCCAGCAGCGCAACGGGACAGCCGTCTCCTTATGGCTACACCTTC CASSATGQPSPYGYTF
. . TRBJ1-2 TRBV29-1 TGCAGCGTTGAAGATCTGTTTGGCAGCGTCGATGGCTACACCTTC CSVEDLFGSVDGYTF
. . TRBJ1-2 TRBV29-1 TGCAGCGTTGAGAGGGTGGACTCCGAACCGGGCTATGGCTACACCTTC CSVERVDSEPGYGYTF
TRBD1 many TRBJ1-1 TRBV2 TGTGCCAGCAGTCGGGACAGGGGGCAGACTGAAGCTTTCTTT CASSRDRGQTEAFF
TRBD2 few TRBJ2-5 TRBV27 TGTGCCAGCAGGCCCGGGACTAGCGGATACGAAGAGACCCAGTACTTC CASRPGTSGYEETQYF
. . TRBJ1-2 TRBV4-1 TGCGCCAGCAGCCAAGTTGGTCAAAGCGGCTACACCTTC CASSQVGQSGYTF
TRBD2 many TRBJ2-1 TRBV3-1 TGTGCCAGCAGCCAAGTCGTTAGCGGGAGCAATGAGCAGTTCTTC CASSQVVSGSNEQFF
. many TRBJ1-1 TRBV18 TGTGCCAGCTCACCAACGAGAGACACTGAAGCTTTCTTT CASSPTRDTEAFF
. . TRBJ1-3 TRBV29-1 TGCAGCGGGGGAGGGCCTGGAAACACCATATATTTT CSGGGPGNTIYF
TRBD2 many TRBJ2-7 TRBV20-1 TGCAGTGCCAGCCCTAGCGGGTTCTCCTACGAGCAGTACTTC CSASPSGFSYEQYF
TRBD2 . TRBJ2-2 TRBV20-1 TGCAGTGCTAGAGATCTGGGACTAGCGAGGACCGGGGAGCTGTTTTTT CSARDLGLARTGELFF
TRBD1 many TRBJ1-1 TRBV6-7 TGTGCCAGCGGTCGGGACAGGGTGGTGAACACTGAAGCTTTCTTT CASGRDRVVNTEAFF
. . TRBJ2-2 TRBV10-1 TGCGCCAGCAGTGATATAGCCACCGGGGAGCTGTTTTTT CASSDIATGELFF
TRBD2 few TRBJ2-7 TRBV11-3 TGTGCCAGCAGCTTAGATCATATACTAGCGGGAGCTGAGTCCTACGAGCAGTACTTC CASSLDHILAGAESYEQYF
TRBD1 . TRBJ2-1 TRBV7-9 TGTGCCAGCAGCCAACTCGGGACAGCGAGTCTGTTCTTC CASSQLGTASLFF
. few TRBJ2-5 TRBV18 TGTGCCAGCTCACCCAGCCTCTTGAATGTACTGGAGACCCAGTACTTC CASSPSLLNVLETQYF
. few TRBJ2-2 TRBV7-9 TGTGCCAGCAGCTCCCCCTCGGGCGACGGCACCGGGGAGCTGTTTTTT CASSSPSGDGTGELFF
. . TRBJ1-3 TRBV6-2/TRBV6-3 TGTGCCAGCAGTTTGGTGCGGTACTCTGGAAACACCATATATTTT CASSLVRYSGNTIYF
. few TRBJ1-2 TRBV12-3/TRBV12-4 TGTGCCAGCAGTTTACATGTATATGGCTACACCTTC CASSLHVYGYTF
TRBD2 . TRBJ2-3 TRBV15 TGTGCCACCAGCAGAGATAGCGGGGATGGCGCAGATACGCAGTATTTT CATSRDSGDGADTQYF
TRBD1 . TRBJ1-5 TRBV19 TGTGCCAGTAGTCCCCCTCTAACTCGGACAGGGGGCTACAGCAATCAGCCCCAGCATTTT CASSPPLTRTGGYSNQPQHF
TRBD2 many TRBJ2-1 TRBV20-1 TGCAGTGCTAGCCTGCTAGCGGGAGTCTCCTACAATGAGCAGTTCTTC CSASLLAGVSYNEQFF
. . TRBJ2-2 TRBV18 TGTCCCAGCTCACCACCGAGTGCAGGCACCGGGGAGCTGTTTTTT CPSSPPSAGTGELFF
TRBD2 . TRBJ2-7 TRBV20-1 TGCAGTGCCAGGCGCAAACCGACTAGCGGGAGGGCCGAAACATACGAGCAGTACTTC CSARRKPTSGRAETYEQYF
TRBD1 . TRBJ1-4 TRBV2 TGTGCCAGCAGAGGACCCTGGACAGGGTTTGGAGGAGCTAATGAAAAACTGTTTTTT CASRGPWTGFGGANEKLFF
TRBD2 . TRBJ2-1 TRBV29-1 TGCAGCGTAGAAGGACTAGCGGGAGTGGGTAGCTCCTACAATGAGCAGTTCTTC CSVEGLAGVGSSYNEQFF
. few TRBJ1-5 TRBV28 TGTGCCAGCAGTTTCGCGGGCAGGGATATTCAGCCCCAGCATTTT CASSFAGRDIQPQHF
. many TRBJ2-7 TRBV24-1 TGTGCCACCAGTGACCGCACAGGGCGCAACGAGCAGTACTTC CATSDRTGRNEQYF
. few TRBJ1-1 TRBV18 TGTGCCAGCTCACGAGCTTCCGGGCTGGAGGAAGCTTTCTTT CASSRASGLEEAFF
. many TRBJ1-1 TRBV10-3 TGTGCCATCAGTGAGTCGTGGAGGGAGAACACTGAAGCTTTCTTT CAISESWRENTEAFF
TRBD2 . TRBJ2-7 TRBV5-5 TGTGCCAGCAGCTTGGAAACGGGGGGTTACCCGGACGAGCAGTACTTC CASSLETGGYPDEQYF
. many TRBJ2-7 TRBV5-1 TGCGCCAGCAGCTACTGGGGTATGACGGCGGAGGTGTACGAGCAGTACTTC CASSYWGMTAEVYEQYF
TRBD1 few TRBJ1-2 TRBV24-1 TGTGCCACCAGTGACCCAGGACAGGAAGCATCCCTCGGCTACACCTTC CATSDPGQEASLGYTF
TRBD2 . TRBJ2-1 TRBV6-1 TGTGCCAGCAGTACCCCAATCTCGTTTAGCGGGAGCTACAATGAGCAGTTCTTC CASSTPISFSGSYNEQFF
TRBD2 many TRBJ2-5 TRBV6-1 TGTGCCAGCAGTCTTAGCGGGAGACTATCAGAGACCCAGTACTTC CASSLSGRLSETQYF
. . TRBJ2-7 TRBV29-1 TGCAGAGTTGTTATCCACTACGAGCAGTACTTC CRVVIHYEQYF
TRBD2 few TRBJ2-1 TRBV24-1 TGTGCCACCAGTGATGATAGCGGGACTGGATTTAGTGAGCAGTTCTTC CATSDDSGTGFSEQFF
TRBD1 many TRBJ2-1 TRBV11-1 TGTGCCAGCAGCTTAAGCCCGGACAGGGGTTTTGAGCAGTTCTTC CASSLSPDRGFEQFF
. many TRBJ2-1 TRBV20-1 TGCAGTGCTAGAGCGGGCCCTGCCCACAATGAGCAGTTCTTC CSARAGPAHNEQFF
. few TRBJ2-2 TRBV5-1 TGCGCCAGCAGCTTGAGATACGCGAACACCGGGGAGCTGTTTTTT CASSLRYANTGELFF
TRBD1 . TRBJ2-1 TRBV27 TGTGCCAGCAGTTCTCCTCACAGGGGTGGCCACAATGAGCAGTTCTTC CASSSPHRGGHNEQFF